The 9 T cell receptor beta chains given below trace back to one sample, sequenced in a study of cytomegalovirus exposure and HLA in healthy donors (dated by TCRdb to the late 2010s). The method behind the library was the immunoSEQ multiplex PCR assay. The multiplex PCR relied on a mix of 60 forward primers for TCR Vbeta segments and 13 reverse primers for TCR Jbeta segments. TCRdb took over this immuneACCESS table, retaining in-frame rearrangements with V and J assigned. Such tables are incomplete; in checked studies, under half of the missing clones stem from an unresolved V gene, and the remainder is unexplained. In all, the sample holds about 140,000 clones, and roughly 78% of those were seen once. The ten largest make up roughly 2% of the sample. Sequenced material: PBMCs. These receptor sequences come from a man under 40 in good health and CMV-seronegative.

The V gene is TRBV7-9, the J gene TRBJ2-7; weak D call: TRBD1 (6 bases). Trimming shortened V by 4 bases and J by 9 bases, and 13 bases separated the two germline ends. Germline CDR1 reads SEHNR; CDR2 reads FQNEAQ (reference sequence). The CDR3 sequence is 12 residues long. The CDR3 protein is CASSSVLQGQYF. The CDR3 coding sequence is TGTGCCAGCAGCTCCGTCCTACAGGGGCAGTACTTC.

A word on this clone: Compared with germline, one end of the junction differs, possibly owing to a read error. The gene calls are TRBV15 and TRBJ1-4; TRBD1 might be the D (5 bases). Germline V gene data show CDR1 as LNHNV and CDR2 as YYDKDF (reference sequence). The CDR3 is made up of 16 amino acids. The CDR3 sequence: CATSREGGTTNEKLFF. In DNA, the CDR3 is TGTGCCACCAGCAGAGAGGGGGGTACAACGAATGAAAAACTGTTTTTT.

This sequence joins TRBV9 and TRBJ2-2, with a weak D call TRBD2 (6 bases). The length of the CDR3 is 15 residues. Per germline, CDR1 SGDLS and CDR2 YYNGEE. The germline V and J ends were trimmed by 0 bases and 6 bases, with 12 bases remaining between them. CDR3 in DNA: TGTGCCAGCAGCGTAGCGGGAGACGGGGCCGGGGAGCTGTTTTTT. Encoded protein: CASSVAGDGAGELFF.

The V and J genes are TRBV7-9 and TRBJ1-2; possible D gene TRBD1, 6 bases. The CDR3 covers 14 residues. V shed 5 bases and J shed 5 bases, with 15 bases lying between them. CDR1 and CDR2 (germline): SEHNR, FQNEAQ (reference sequence). CDR3 nucleotides: TGTGCCAGCAGCCAGGACAGCGCACCTTATGGCTACACCTTC. Encoded protein: CASSQDSAPYGYTF.

J is TRBJ2-3 and V is TRBV5-1; TRBD2 agrees at 7 bases. Germline loops: CDR1 SGHRS, CDR2 YFSETQ. The junction had 9 bases not matched to a gene; V was cut back by 6 bases and J by 2 bases. CDR3 size: 15 residues. The CDR3 protein is CASTGGSLVTDTQYF. The CDR3, as DNA: TGCGCCAGCACCGGGGGGTCCCTGGTCACAGATACGCAGTATTTT.

The chain carries TRBV5-1 and TRBJ2-7, with TRBD1 matching over 10 bases. This CDR3 is 15 amino acids long. Trimming took 4 bases from V and 7 from J; bases not matched to a gene: 11. Germline lookup yields CDR1 SGHRS and CDR2 YFSETQ. CDR3: CASSRTGTGDEEQYF. As DNA, the CDR3 is TGCGCCAGCAGCCGTACCGGGACAGGGGATGAGGAGCAGTACTTC.

This sequence joins TRBV5-1 and TRBJ1-3, with TRBD1 identical over 12 bases. This CDR3 region has 15 residues. Germline V lookup: CDR1 SGHRS, CDR2 YFSETQ. Unmatched junction bases numbered 3, after V lost 4 bases and J lost 4 bases. Here the CDR3 reads CASSPGTGGGNTIYF. The CDR3 bases are TGCGCCAGCAGCCCGGGGACAGGGGGCGGAAACACCATATATTTT.

Here the CDR3 DNA reads TGCAGCGTTGTGGGGCCTAGCTCCTACAATGAGCAGTTCTTC. Amino acids: CSVVGPSSYNEQFF. The chain uses TRBV29-1 and TRBJ2-1; a possible D gene is TRBD1 (5 bases). Germline CDR1 SQVTM, CDR2 ANQGSEA. The CDR3 length is 14 residues. Trimming cost V 4 bases and J 0 bases, with 10 bases left between them.

This chain links TRBV27 with TRBJ1-5; a possible D gene is TRBD1 (6 bases). The germline V and J ends were trimmed by 4 bases and 0 bases, with 10 bases remaining between them. The CDR3 extends over 15 amino acids. The germline V gene encodes CDR1 MNHEY and CDR2 SMNVEV (reference sequence). The CDR3 is CASSSRQDSNQPQHF. DNA for the CDR3: TGTGCCAGCAGTTCCAGACAGGATAGCAATCAGCCCCAGCATTTT.